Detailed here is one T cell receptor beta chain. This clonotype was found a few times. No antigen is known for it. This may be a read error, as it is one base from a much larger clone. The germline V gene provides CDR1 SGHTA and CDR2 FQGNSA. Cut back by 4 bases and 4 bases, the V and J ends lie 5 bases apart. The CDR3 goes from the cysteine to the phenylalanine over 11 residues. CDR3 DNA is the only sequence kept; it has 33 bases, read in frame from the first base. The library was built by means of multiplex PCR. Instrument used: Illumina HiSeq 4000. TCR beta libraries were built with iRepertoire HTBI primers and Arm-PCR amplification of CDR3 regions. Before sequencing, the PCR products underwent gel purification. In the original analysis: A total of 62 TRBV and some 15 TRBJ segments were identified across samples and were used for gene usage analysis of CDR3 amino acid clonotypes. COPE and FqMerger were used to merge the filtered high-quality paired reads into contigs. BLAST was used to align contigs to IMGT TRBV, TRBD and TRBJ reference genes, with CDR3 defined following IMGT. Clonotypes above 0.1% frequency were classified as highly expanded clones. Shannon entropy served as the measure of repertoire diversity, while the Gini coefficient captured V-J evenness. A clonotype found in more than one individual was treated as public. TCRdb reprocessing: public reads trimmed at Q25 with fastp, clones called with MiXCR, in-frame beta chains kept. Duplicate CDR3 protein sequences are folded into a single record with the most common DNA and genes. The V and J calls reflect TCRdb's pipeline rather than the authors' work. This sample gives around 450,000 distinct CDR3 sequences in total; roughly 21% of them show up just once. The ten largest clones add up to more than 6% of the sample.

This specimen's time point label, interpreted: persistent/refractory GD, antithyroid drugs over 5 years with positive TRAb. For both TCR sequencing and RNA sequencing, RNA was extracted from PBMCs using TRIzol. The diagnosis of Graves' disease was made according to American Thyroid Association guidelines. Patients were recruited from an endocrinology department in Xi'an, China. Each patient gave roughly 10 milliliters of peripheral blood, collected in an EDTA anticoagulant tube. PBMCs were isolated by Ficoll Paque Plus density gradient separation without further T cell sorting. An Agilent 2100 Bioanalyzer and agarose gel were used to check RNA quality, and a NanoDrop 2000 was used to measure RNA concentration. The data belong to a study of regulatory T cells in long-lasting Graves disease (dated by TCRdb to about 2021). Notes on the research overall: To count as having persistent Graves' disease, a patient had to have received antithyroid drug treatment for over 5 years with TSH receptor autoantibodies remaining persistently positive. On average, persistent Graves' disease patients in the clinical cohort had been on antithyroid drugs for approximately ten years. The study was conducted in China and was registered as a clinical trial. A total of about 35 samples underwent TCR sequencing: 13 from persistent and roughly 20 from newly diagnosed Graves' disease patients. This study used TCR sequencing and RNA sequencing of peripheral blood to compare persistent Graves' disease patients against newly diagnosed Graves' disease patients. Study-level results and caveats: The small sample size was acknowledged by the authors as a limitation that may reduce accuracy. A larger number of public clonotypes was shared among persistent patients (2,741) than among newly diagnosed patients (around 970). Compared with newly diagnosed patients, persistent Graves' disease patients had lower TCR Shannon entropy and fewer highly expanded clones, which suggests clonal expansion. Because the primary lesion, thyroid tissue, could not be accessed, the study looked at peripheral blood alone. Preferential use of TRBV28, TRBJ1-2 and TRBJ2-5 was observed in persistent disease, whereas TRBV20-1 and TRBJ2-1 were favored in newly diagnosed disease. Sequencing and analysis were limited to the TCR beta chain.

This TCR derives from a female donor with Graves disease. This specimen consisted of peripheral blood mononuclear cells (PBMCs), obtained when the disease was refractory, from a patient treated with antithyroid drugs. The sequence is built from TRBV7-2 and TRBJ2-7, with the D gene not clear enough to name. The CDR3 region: CASSWKYEQYF. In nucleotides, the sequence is TGTGCCAGCAGCTGGAAGTACGAGCAGTACTTC.